These T cell receptor beta chains were read from a single sample in a study of shared clonotypes between healthy human individuals. TCRdb's table, derived via immunoSEQ multiplex PCR, lists solely in-frame clones and lacks some. The profile shows 2,100,000 or so clones, approximately 96% of them singletons. Sample: naive CD4+ T cells sorted from blood. The receptor set was obtained from a young man in good health. CDR3s include the opening cysteine and the closing phenylalanine or tryptophan. The D gene is left open where the match is weak. Clone size is not always given. Where it is, it says once, few, many or a class for expanded clones.

j_call,clone_size,v_call,d_call,cdr3_nt,cdr3_aa
TRBJ2-5,.,TRBV11-2,.,TGTGCCAGCAGCTTCTTCGGGAGAGCGCAGGAGACCCAGTACTTC,CASSFFGRAQETQYF
TRBJ1-6,.,TRBV5-4,.,TGTGCCAGCAGCGAATTTGGACGGGGGGACTCGGCCCTCCACTTT,CASSEFGRGDSALHF
TRBJ1-1,.,TRBV20-1,.,TGCAGTGCTGACCGGAACACTGAAGCTTTCTTT,CSADRNTEAFF
TRBJ2-7,.,TRBV11-2,.,TGTGCCAGCAGCTTAGTCGGACGGGGGAACTACGAGCAGTACTTC,CASSLVGRGNYEQYF
TRBJ2-4,.,TRBV5-1,.,TGCGCCAGCAGCTTGGGCCCAGGGGAGGGATCGGCCTGGTACTTC,CASSLGPGEGSAWYF
TRBJ2-3,.,TRBV18,.,TGTGCCAGCTCACCATTGGGTTCGGGCACAGATACGCAGTATTTT,CASSPLGSGTDTQYF
TRBJ2-5,once,TRBV11-2,.,TGTGCCAGCAGCTTATGGGAAAAAGAGACCCAGTACTTC,CASSLWEKETQYF
TRBJ1-2,.,TRBV5-1,.,TGCGCCAGCAGCTCCGACAGCTATGGCTACACCTTC,CASSSDSYGYTF
TRBJ1-3,.,TRBV6-6,.,TGTGCCAGCAGACTGGGCCTCTCTGGAAACACCATATATTTT,CASRLGLSGNTIYF
TRBJ2-1,.,TRBV12-5,.,TGTGCTAGTGGTCCCCAAGGGCAGGGACCCTACAATGAGCAGTTCTTC,CASGPQGQGPYNEQFF
TRBJ2-3,.,TRBV14,.,TGTGCCAGCAGCCAACGGTGGGGAGGCGCAGATACGCAGTATTTT,CASSQRWGGADTQYF
TRBJ2-5,.,TRBV6-4,.,TGTGCCAGCAGGGAGGGGAGGGAGACCCAGTACTTC,CASREGRETQYF
TRBJ2-3,.,TRBV5-4,TRBD2,TGTGCCAGCAGCCTAGCGGGAGGACTCACAGATACGCAGTATTTT,CASSLAGGLTDTQYF
TRBJ2-7,.,TRBV5-6,TRBD2,TGTGCCAGCAGCATTGGACTAGCGGGAACCTACGAGCAGTACTTC,CASSIGLAGTYEQYF
TRBJ1-5,.,TRBV9,TRBD1,TGTGCCAGCAGCGTAGGGGGTGACAGGGTCCAGCCCCAGCATTTT,CASSVGGDRVQPQHF
TRBJ1-1,.,TRBV5-1,.,TGCGCCAGCAGCTTGCAAGTGGGGGTTGGAGGAACTGAAGCTTTCTTT,CASSLQVGVGGTEAFF
TRBJ2-3,.,TRBV5-1,TRBD1,TGCGCCAGCAGCTTGAACAGGGGAGCCACAGATACGCAGTATTTT,CASSLNRGATDTQYF
TRBJ1-1,once,TRBV6-4,.,TGTGCCAGCTTCCAGGGAGGGAACACTGAAGCTTTCTTT,CASFQGGNTEAFF
TRBJ2-2,.,TRBV7-8,.,TGTGCCAGCAGCTTAGATTTTTGGCCTATACGAGGCACCGGGGAGCTGTTTTTT,CASSLDFWPIRGTGELFF
TRBJ2-7,.,TRBV30,TRBD2,TGTGCCTGGAGTGCTAGCGGGAGGGCCTACGAGCAGTACTTC,CAWSASGRAYEQYF